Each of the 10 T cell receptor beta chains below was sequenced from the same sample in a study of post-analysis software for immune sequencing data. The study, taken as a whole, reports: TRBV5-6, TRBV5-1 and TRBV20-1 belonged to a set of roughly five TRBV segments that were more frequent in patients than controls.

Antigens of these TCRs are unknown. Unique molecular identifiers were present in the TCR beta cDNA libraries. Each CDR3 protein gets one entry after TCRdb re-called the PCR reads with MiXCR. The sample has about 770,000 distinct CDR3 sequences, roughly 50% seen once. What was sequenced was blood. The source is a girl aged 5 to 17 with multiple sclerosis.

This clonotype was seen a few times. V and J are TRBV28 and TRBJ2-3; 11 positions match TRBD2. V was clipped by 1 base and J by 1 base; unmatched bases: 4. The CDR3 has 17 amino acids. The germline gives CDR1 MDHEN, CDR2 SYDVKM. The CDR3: CASSLLKGLAGTDTQYF. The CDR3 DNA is TGTGCCAGCAGTTTATTAAAGGGACTAGCGGGCACAGATACGCAGTATTTT.

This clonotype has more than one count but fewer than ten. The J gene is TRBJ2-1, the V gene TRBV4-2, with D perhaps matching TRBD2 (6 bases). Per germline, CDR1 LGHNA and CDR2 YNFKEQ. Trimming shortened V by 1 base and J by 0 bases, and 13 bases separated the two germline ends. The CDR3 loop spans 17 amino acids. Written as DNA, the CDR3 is TGTGCCAGCAGCCAAGGTGACGGGAGAGGCTCCTACAATGAGCAGTTCTTC. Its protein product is CASSQGDGRGSYNEQFF.

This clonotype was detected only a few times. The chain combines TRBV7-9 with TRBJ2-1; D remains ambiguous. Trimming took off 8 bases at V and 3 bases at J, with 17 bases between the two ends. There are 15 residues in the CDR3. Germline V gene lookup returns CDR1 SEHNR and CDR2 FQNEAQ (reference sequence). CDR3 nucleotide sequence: TGTGCCAGCTCATCTCCGGGCGCGGACTACAATGAGCAGTTCTTC. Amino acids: CASSSPGADYNEQFF.

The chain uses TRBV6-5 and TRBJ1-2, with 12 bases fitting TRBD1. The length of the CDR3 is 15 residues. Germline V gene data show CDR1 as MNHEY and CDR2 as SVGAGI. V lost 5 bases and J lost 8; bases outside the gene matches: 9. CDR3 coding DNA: TGTGCCAGCAGTGATCCGGGACAGGGGGCATTCGGCTACACCTTC. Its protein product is CASSDPGQGAFGYTF.

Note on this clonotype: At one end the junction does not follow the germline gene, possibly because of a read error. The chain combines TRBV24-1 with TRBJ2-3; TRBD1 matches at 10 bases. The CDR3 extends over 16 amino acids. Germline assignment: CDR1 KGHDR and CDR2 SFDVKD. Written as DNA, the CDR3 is TGTGCCACCAGCGGACCGGGACAGGGGACGACAGATATGCAGTATTTT. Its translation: CATSGPGQGTTDMQYF.

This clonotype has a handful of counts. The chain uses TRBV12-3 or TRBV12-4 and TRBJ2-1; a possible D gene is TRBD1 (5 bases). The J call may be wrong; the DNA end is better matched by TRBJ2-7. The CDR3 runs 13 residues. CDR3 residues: CASSKGAYNEQYF. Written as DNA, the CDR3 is TGTGCCAGCAGCAAAGGGGCCTACAATGAGCAGTACTTC.

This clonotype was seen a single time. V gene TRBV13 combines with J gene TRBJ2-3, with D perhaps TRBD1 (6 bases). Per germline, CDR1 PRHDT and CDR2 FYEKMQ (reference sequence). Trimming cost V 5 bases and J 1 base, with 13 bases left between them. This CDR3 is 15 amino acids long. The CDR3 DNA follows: TGTGCCAGCAGCACCAGGGGCAGCGGCACAGATACGCAGTATTTT. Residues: CASSTRGSGTDTQYF.

The DNA of the CDR3 is TGCAGTGCCAAGACTAGCGGGAGGCTTGATGAGCAGTTCTTC. It is translated as CSAKTSGRLDEQFF. The chain uses TRBV20-1 and TRBJ2-1; 13 bases fit TRBD2. The CDR3 runs 14 residues. Germline CDR1 reads DFQATT; CDR2 reads SNEGSKA (reference sequence). With 6 bases clipped from V and 8 bases from J, the junction kept 7 bases outside the gene matches.

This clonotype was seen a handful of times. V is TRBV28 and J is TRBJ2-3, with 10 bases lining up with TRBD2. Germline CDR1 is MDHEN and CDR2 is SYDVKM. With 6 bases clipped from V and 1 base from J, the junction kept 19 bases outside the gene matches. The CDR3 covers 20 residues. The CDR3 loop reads CASSSPREPAGGTGTDTQYF. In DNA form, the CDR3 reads TGTGCCAGCAGCTCTCCTCGGGAACCAGCGGGAGGGACGGGCACAGATACGCAGTATTTT.

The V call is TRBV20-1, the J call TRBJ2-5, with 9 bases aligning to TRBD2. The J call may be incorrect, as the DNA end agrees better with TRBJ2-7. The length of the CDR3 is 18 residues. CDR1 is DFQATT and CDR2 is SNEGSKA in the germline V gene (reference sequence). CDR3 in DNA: TGCAGTGCTAGAGATCCCCTGACTAGCGGAGTGCGAAGGTACGAGCAGTACTTC. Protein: CSARDPLTSGVRRYEQYF.